The 18 T cell receptor beta chains in this list originate from one sample, sequenced in a study of shared clonotypes between healthy human individuals. The protocol was immunoSEQ multiplex PCR, while the TCRdb copy is restricted to in-frame clones and leaves out a portion. The profile shows about 1 million clones, 75% of them singletons. The specimen sequenced was memory CD4+ T cells sorted from blood. As to subset: CD45RA-negative fraction. The origin of the receptors is a man aged 18 to 30 in good health.

As concerns this clone: The same CDR3 also results from other DNA sequences found in this sample. The chain combines TRBV5-1 with TRBJ1-1, with TRBD1 identical over 8 bases. The CDR3 covers 15 residues. Germline lookup yields CDR1 SGHRS and CDR2 YFSETQ. Losses at the gene ends were 4 bases for V and 0 bases for J; bases not matched to a gene: 5. The CDR3 spells CASSPGTGMNTEAFF. The CDR3 nucleotides read TGCGCCAGCAGCCCCGGGACAGGAATGAACACTGAAGCTTTCTTT.

On this clone: Other DNA sequences of this sample code for an identical CDR3. The chain uses TRBV7-2 and TRBJ2-1; D gene uncertain. This CDR3 has 11 residues. Trimming stripped 7 bases from V and 4 bases from J, with 5 bases between. Germline-derived CDR1 and CDR2 are SGHTA and FQGNSA. Here the CDR3 DNA reads TGTGCCAGCACCCTATACAATGAGCAGTTCTTC. This translates into CASTLYNEQFF.

The V call is TRBV10-3, the J call TRBJ2-3; 11 bases align to TRBD1. CDR1 and CDR2 (germline): ENHRY, SYGVKD. The CDR3 totals 15 residues. Trimming at V came to 11 bases and at J to 4 bases, leaving 11 bases not matched to a gene. CDR3 residues: CAARPGQGVSDTQYF. The CDR3, as DNA: TGTGCCGCGCGACCGGGACAGGGGGTTTCAGATACGCAGTATTTT.

For the CDR3, the DNA is TGTGCCTGCGGTGAGGGGAACAGGTTGAACACTGAAGCTTTCTTT. Encoded protein: CACGEGNRLNTEAFF. The chain couples TRBV30 to TRBJ1-1; weak D call: TRBD1 (5 bases). The CDR3 contains 15 residues. Germline CDR1 and CDR2: GTSNPN and SVGIG (reference sequence). Trimming cost V 6 bases and J 0 bases, with 17 bases left between them. Full variable domain (outside the CDR3, taken from reference TRBV30 and TRBJ1-1): SQTIHQWPATLVQPVGSPLSLECTVEGTSNPNLYWYRQAAGRGLQLLFYSVGIGQISSEVPQNLSASRPQDRQFILSSKKLLLSDSGFYLCACGEGNRLNTEAFFGQGTRLTVV.

This clone was seen only once. The CDR3 spells CASKTQGDVGELFF. The CDR3 DNA reads TGTGCCAGCAAAACACAGGGGGACGTGGGGGAGCTGTTTTTT. The chain recombines TRBV5-8 with TRBJ2-2, with TRBD1 matching 8 bases. Germline assignment: CDR1 SGHTS and CDR2 YDEGEE. V lost 6 bases, J lost 8 bases, and 9 bases stayed unmatched. The CDR3 is made up of 14 amino acids.

The chain has TRBV30 and TRBJ2-7; D is uncertain. Trimming pared 2 bases from V and 4 bases from J, leaving 15 bases between. CDR3 length: 14 residues. CDR1 GTSNPN and CDR2 SVGIG come from the germline V gene (reference sequence). CDR3 in amino acids: CAWSPGTIYYEQYF. The CDR3 DNA is TGTGCCTGGAGTCCAGGAACCATCTATTACGAGCAGTACTTC. Filled out from reference TRBV30 and TRBJ2-7, the complete variable domain reads SQTIHQWPATLVQPVGSPLSLECTVEGTSNPNLYWYRQAAGRGLQLLFYSVGIGQISSEVPQNLSASRPQDRQFILSSKKLLLSDSGFYLCAWSPGTIYYEQYFGPGTRLTVT.

This clone was detected only once. In DNA, the CDR3 is TGTGCCAGCAATCCCCTTCCGCTAATGGGTTCACCCCTCCACTTT. Protein product: CASNPLPLMGSPLHF. The chain has TRBV6-1 and TRBJ1-6, with D uncertain. The V end lost 7 bases, the J end lost 9 bases, and 19 bases lay between the germline ends. Germline values: CDR1 MNHNS, CDR2 SASEGT. The CDR3 has 15 residues.

The V and J genes are TRBV6-1 and TRBJ1-2, with unresolved D. The CDR3 covers 12 residues. V lost 0 bases and J lost 14, with 13 bases in between. CDR1 and CDR2 (germline): MNHNS, SASEGT. CDR3 residues: CASSEAAAPTTF. CDR3 in DNA: TGTGCCAGCAGTGAAGCGGCGGCACCCACGACCTTC.

The chain has TRBV7-8 and TRBJ2-1, with D perhaps given as TRBD1 or TRBD2 (6 bases each). Trimming pared 7 bases from V and 4 bases from J, leaving 14 bases between. Germline-derived CDR1 and CDR2 are SGHVS and FQNEAQ. CDR3 length: 14 amino acids. CDR3 DNA: TGTGCCAGCACCCGTGGAGGGGGGTACAATGAGCAGTTCTTC. It codes for CASTRGGGYNEQFF.

This clone was counted once. This chain links TRBV28 with TRBJ2-3; a possible D gene is TRBD1 (5 bases). CDR3 size: 17 residues. The germline V and J ends were trimmed by 3 bases and 6 bases, with 22 bases remaining between them. Germline V gene lookup returns CDR1 MDHEN and CDR2 SYDVKM. The CDR3 DNA reads TGTGCCAGCAGTTTCTTAGGGGCGGTCGGGTTCAAGGATACGCAGTATTTT. This translates into CASSFLGAVGFKDTQYF.

This clone was counted between two and nine times. The chain joins TRBV19 to TRBJ2-1; 9 bases fit TRBD2. In germline, CDR1 is LNHDA, CDR2 SQIVND (reference sequence). The CDR3 has 16 amino acids. The ends lost 3 bases at V and 7 bases at J; junction bases unmatched: 10. In DNA, the CDR3 is TGTGCCAGTAGTATCACCTTTAGCGGGAGACGGAATGAGCAGTTCTTC. Translated: CASSITFSGRRNEQFF.

As regards this clone: Other DNA sequences in the sample encode the same CDR3. The chain couples TRBV15 to TRBJ2-5; D might be TRBD2 (5 bases). CDR3 length: 13 residues. V lost 3 bases and J 2 bases, leaving 7 bases between the germline ends. The germline gives CDR1 LNHNV, CDR2 YYDKDF (reference sequence). The CDR3 region is CATSRDFQETQYF. DNA of the CDR3: TGTGCCACCAGCAGGGACTTTCAAGAGACCCAGTACTTC.

Only one count was recorded for this clone. The CDR3 reads CAAGTSGSIEQFF. In nucleotides, the CDR3 is TGTGCCGCCGGGACTAGCGGGAGCATTGAGCAGTTCTTC. The J gene is TRBJ2-1, the V gene TRBV10-3; 14 bases align to TRBD2. The trim removed 11 bases at V and 9 bases at J, leaving 6 bases unmatched. Looked up from germline, CDR1 is ENHRY and CDR2 is SYGVKD. This CDR3 spans 13 amino acids.

This sequence joins TRBV19 and TRBJ2-3; D possibly corresponds to TRBD1 (6 bases). Looked up from germline, CDR1 is LNHDA and CDR2 is SQIVND (reference sequence). The CDR3 runs 15 residues. The V end was cut by 7 bases, the J end by 2 bases, with 16 bases between. The CDR3 sequence is CASTVQGKDTDTQYF. In DNA, the CDR3 is TGTGCCAGTACCGTCCAGGGGAAGGACACAGATACGCAGTATTTT.

There are many counts of this clone. The V and J genes are TRBV28 and TRBJ1-3; D is possibly TRBD1 (5 bases). CDR3 length: 11 amino acids. Trimming took off 6 bases at V and 9 bases at J, with 9 bases between the two ends. The germline V gene encodes CDR1 MDHEN and CDR2 SYDVKM. As DNA, the CDR3 is TGTGCCAGCAGAGCCGGGGGCACCATATATTTT. Protein sequence: CASRAGGTIYF.

V gene TRBV7-9 combines with J gene TRBJ2-3; D not resolved. This CDR3 is built from 15 residues. Germline-derived CDR1 and CDR2 are SEHNR and FQNEAQ (reference sequence). Trimming removed 5 bases at V and 3 bases at J, with 15 bases between. In DNA form, the CDR3 reads TGTGCCAGCAGCCCGAGGCGATTCGGGACAGATACGCAGTATTTT. Residues: CASSPRRFGTDTQYF.

The chain uses TRBV18 and TRBJ2-2, with D tentatively TRBD2 (5 bases). Germline CDR1 reads KGHSH; CDR2 reads LQKENI. V dropped 6 bases and J dropped 6 bases, with 14 bases sitting between them. The CDR3 extends over 14 amino acids. Here the CDR3 reads CASSNQGSAGELFF. CDR3 DNA: TGTGCCAGCTCCAACCAAGGTAGCGCCGGGGAGCTGTTTTTT. Full variable domain (remainder filled in from reference TRBV18 and TRBJ2-2): NAGVMQNPRHLVRRRGQEARLRCSPMKGHSHVYWYRQLPEEGLKFMVYLQKENIIDESGMPKERFSAEFPKEGPSILRIQQVVRGDSAAYFCASSNQGSAGELFFGEGSRLTVL.

The chain combines TRBV13 with TRBJ2-7, with TRBD1 matching 7 bases. V trimming: 5 bases; J trimming: 6 bases; junction bases outside the gene matches: 16. This CDR3 is built from 16 residues. Germline V gene data show CDR1 as PRHDT and CDR2 as FYEKMQ (reference sequence). The CDR3 DNA is TGTGCCAGCAGCCCAGCCGTCGCAGGGGGAAACCCCGAGCAGTACTTC. It specifies CASSPAVAGGNPEQYF.